This T cell receptor (beta chain) was sequenced during a study of blood T cells in healthy people across ages. Per germline, CDR1 DFQATT and CDR2 SNEGSKA (reference sequence). The CDR3 is made up of 13 amino acids. For the second PCR, which ran for roughly 6 to 12 cycles, a sample-barcoded 5' primer and a J-beta primer mix were used. TCRdb independently ran MiXCR on the 5' RACE reads; one entry per CDR3 protein. The sample records hundreds of thousands of distinct CDR3 sequences, 25% being singletons. Study-wide points: CMV status of donors was unknown, possibly confounding expanded clonotype changes.

This clonotype was seen a handful of times. As yet, its antigen is unknown. The same specimen was also included in a second study, on T cells of mothers and their children. From that study: Amplification in the second PCR used the M1S primer, which added sample barcodes and 2-4 random nucleotides. Related mother-child pairs showed slightly higher but non-significant overlap than unrelated pairs.

The sequence was obtained from a boy between 10 and 17 years old in good health. This chain joins TRBV20-1 and TRBJ2-5, with 7 bases fitting TRBD2. The J call may be mistaken, given a closer DNA end match to TRBJ2-1. Sequenced: blood. The CDR3 DNA is TGCAGTGCCAGGGAGGGCCGGGGGAATGAGCAGTTCTTC. As protein: CSAREGRGNEQFF.